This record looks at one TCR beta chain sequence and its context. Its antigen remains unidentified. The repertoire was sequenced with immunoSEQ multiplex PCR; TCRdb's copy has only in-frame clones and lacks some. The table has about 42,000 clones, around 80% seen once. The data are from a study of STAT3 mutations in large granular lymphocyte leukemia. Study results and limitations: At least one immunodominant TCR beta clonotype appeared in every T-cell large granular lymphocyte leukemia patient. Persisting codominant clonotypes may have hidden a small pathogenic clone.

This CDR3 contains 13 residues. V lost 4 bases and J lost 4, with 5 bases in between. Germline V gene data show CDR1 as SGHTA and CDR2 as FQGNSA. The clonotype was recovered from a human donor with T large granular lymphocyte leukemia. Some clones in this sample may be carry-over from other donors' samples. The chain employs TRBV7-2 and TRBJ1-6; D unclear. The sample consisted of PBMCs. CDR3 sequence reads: CASSSIYNSPLHF. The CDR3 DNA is TGTGCCAGCAGCTCCATTTATAATTCACCCCTCCACTTT.